This is a list of T cell receptor beta chains from one sample in a study of blood T cell repertoires in COVID-19. Sequencing used immunoSEQ multiplex PCR; TCRdb keeps in-frame clones, though not all of them. The sample lists approximately 170,000 clones; 80% to 90% were seen once. Sequencing used peripheral blood. The receptor source for this set is a man aged 18 to 29 who had recovered from COVID-19. CDR3s include the opening cysteine and the closing phenylalanine or tryptophan. The D gene is left open where the match is weak. The size entry is marked missing in some rows and otherwise reads once, few, many or a size class.

NA	TRBV30	TRBD1	TRBJ1-2	CALDDREYGYTF
NA	TRBV2	NA	TRBJ2-5	CASRHRGISGSETQYF
few	TRBV30	NA	TRBJ2-7	CAWSVAPPTSSYEQYF
NA	TRBV6-2/TRBV6-3	NA	TRBJ1-4	CASSYPTATNEKLFF
NA	TRBV5-6	NA	TRBJ1-1	CASSLDGLNTEAFF
NA	TRBV19	TRBD1	TRBJ2-3	CASSRTGPSTDTQYF
NA	TRBV21-1	NA	TRBJ2-1	CASSKVTFRQGFYNEQFF
NA	TRBV2	TRBD1	TRBJ2-7	CASGGTGNYYEQYF
NA	TRBV5-5	NA	TRBJ1-5	CASSLTGYSNQPQHF
once	TRBV6-2/TRBV6-3	NA	TRBJ2-1	CASSSEGWGEQFF
NA	TRBV5-8	NA	TRBJ1-2	CASSYGILSWYGYTF
NA	TRBV14	TRBD2	TRBJ2-1	CASSRRAGGFDEQFF
NA	TRBV5-5	TRBD1	TRBJ1-1	CASSLKGQGYTEAFF
NA	TRBV6-2/TRBV6-3	NA	TRBJ2-1	CASSRGQSRSYNEQFF
NA	TRBV11-3	NA	TRBJ2-1	CASSLGPLDEQFF
NA	TRBV9	NA	TRBJ1-2	CASSAGGGDLRGYTF
NA	TRBV7-9	NA	TRBJ1-3	CASQGTTGNTIYF
NA	TRBV19	NA	TRBJ2-3	CASSPTTASTDTQYF
NA	TRBV2	TRBD2	TRBJ2-3	CASRPTGTNTDTQYF
NA	TRBV6-6	TRBD1	TRBJ2-1	CASRPGQGSYNEQFF
NA	TRBV6-5	TRBD1	TRBJ2-2	CASRDRVTGELFF
NA	TRBV5-4	TRBD2	TRBJ2-7	CASSLAEAGGLSSYEQYF
NA	TRBV7-2	NA	TRBJ1-1	CASSIQENTEAFF
NA	TRBV9	NA	TRBJ2-1	CASSEAYNEQFF
NA	TRBV11-2	TRBD2	TRBJ2-3	CASSLPLPAGEFADTQYF
NA	TRBV6-5	NA	TRBJ2-3	CASSYNAHTQYF
NA	TRBV3-1/TRBV3-2	TRBD2	TRBJ2-1	CASSLDSTSELSYNEQFF
NA	TRBV9	NA	TRBJ1-1	CASSTRGTVDTEAFF
many	TRBV15	TRBD2	TRBJ2-7	CATSRDATSGTYEQYF
NA	TRBV6-6	TRBD1	TRBJ2-2	CASSYSQGPTGELFF
NA	TRBV6-4	TRBD2	TRBJ2-1	CASSDSLGSGNNEQFF
NA	TRBV7-8	TRBD2	TRBJ2-7	CASSLELAGGPYEQYF